Each of the 24 T cell receptor beta chains below was sequenced from the same sample in a study of shared clonotypes between healthy human individuals. Method: immunoSEQ multiplex PCR; TCRdb's copy keeps in-frame clones and lacks some. The profile covers about 2,500,000 clones, with approximately 92% appearing a single time and over 0.12% taken by the ten largest. Material for sequencing was naive CD4+ T cells sorted from blood. As for subset: CD45RA+ positively selected. These receptors originate from a young man in good health.

With respect to this clone: One junction end does not reproduce the germline sequence, and a read error may be involved. This chain uses TRBV9 with TRBJ2-5, with 12 bases identical to TRBD2. There are 16 residues in the CDR3. CDR1 is SGDLS and CDR2 is YYNGEE in the germline V gene. The CDR3 DNA reads as TGTGCCAGCAGCGCGGCGACTAGCGGGAGCCAAAAGACCCAGTACTTC. Translating gives CASSAATSGSQKTQYF.

The V call is TRBV2, the J call TRBJ2-7; 8 bases match TRBD1. Trimming removed 6 bases from V and 3 bases from J; junction bases left unmatched: 7. This CDR3 comprises 14 residues. Germline values: CDR1 SNHLY, CDR2 FYNNEI. For the CDR3, the DNA is TGTGCCAGCAGCCTAGAGACAGGGGTCTACGAGCAGTACTTC. It codes for CASSLETGVYEQYF.

The CDR3 is CASSSNLNEKLFF. DNA of the CDR3: TGCGCCAGCAGCTCAAATCTTAATGAAAAACTGTTTTTT. The chain employs TRBV5-1 and TRBJ1-4, with D unclear. The CDR3 loop spans 13 amino acids. CDR1 SGHRS and CDR2 YFSETQ come from the germline V gene. V was cut by 3 bases and J by 4 bases, with 7 bases left in between.

The rearrangement links TRBV18 to TRBJ1-5, with TRBD1 matching over 7 bases. This CDR3 has 18 amino acids. The V gene's germline CDR1 is KGHSH and CDR2 LQKENI. V was clipped by 6 bases and J by 4 bases; unmatched bases: 18. CDR3 bases: TGTGCCAGCTCTTCGGTACAGGGGCTGTTTAAGGGGAATCAGCCCCAGCATTTT. Its translation: CASSSVQGLFKGNQPQHF.

The V and J genes are TRBV7-9 and TRBJ2-1, with TRBD2 matching over 7 bases. Germline CDR1 is SEHNR and CDR2 is FQNEAQ (reference sequence). The junction had 7 bases not matched to a gene; V was cut back by 4 bases and J by 7 bases. CDR3 length: 14 residues. The DNA of the CDR3 is TGTGCCAGCAGCTCCCTAGCGGTGACAAATGAGCAGTTCTTC. Translated: CASSSLAVTNEQFF.

In nucleotides, the CDR3 is TGCGCCAGCAGCTTGGTCCTAGAAGAGACCCAGTACTTC. Encoded protein: CASSLVLEETQYF. The V gene is TRBV5-1, the J gene TRBJ2-5; no reliable D call. CDR1 SGHRS and CDR2 YFSETQ come from the germline V gene. The CDR3 covers 13 residues. V shed 0 bases and J shed 3 bases, with 6 bases lying between them.

Concerning this clone itself: Other DNA variants within this sample encode the same CDR3. The V call is TRBV7-9, the J call TRBJ1-1; no clear D gene. The length of the CDR3 is 13 residues. Trimming pared 0 bases from V and 1 base from J, leaving 3 bases between. From germline, CDR1 is SEHNR and CDR2 FQNEAQ (reference sequence). The CDR3 nucleotides read TGTGCCAGCAGCTTAGCGGAGAACACTGAAGCTTTCTTT. This encodes CASSLAENTEAFF.

Points on this clone: The sample contains more than one DNA sequence encoding this CDR3. The chain joins TRBV20-1 to TRBJ2-1; D remains unclear. Germline CDR1 and CDR2: DFQATT and SNEGSKA (reference sequence). This CDR3 is built from 11 residues. Trimming left V 5 bases short and J 6 bases short, with 8 bases between. CDR3 coding DNA: TGCAGTGCTTCCCCCGGCAATGAGCAGTTCTTC. This codes for CSASPGNEQFF.

The V gene is TRBV30, the J gene TRBJ2-5; D not resolved. The CDR3 sequence is 12 residues long. Germline V gene lookup returns CDR1 GTSNPN and CDR2 SVGIG (reference sequence). Between the trimmed V and J ends, which lost 0 bases and 9 bases, there was a span of 11 bases. The CDR3 protein is CAWSVPGKPQYF. The DNA of the CDR3 is TGTGCCTGGAGTGTACCTGGGAAGCCCCAGTACTTC.

This clone was found once. The chain recombines TRBV6-6 with TRBJ2-7; D remains ambiguous. Germline V CDR1 and CDR2: MNHNY, SVGAGI (reference sequence). The CDR3 loop spans 16 amino acids. Trimming removed 6 bases from V and 0 bases from J, with 18 bases in between. The CDR3 is CASRLGAQPSSYEQYF. DNA of the CDR3: TGTGCCAGCAGACTCGGTGCACAGCCGAGCTCCTACGAGCAGTACTTC.

This chain uses TRBV19 with TRBJ1-5; 8 nucleotides match TRBD1. The CDR3 loop spans 15 amino acids. CDR1 and CDR2 from the germline V gene are LNHDA and SQIVND (reference sequence). The junction had 6 bases not matched to a gene; V was cut back by 3 bases and J by 5 bases. The CDR3 here is CASSIGTGGHQPQHF. The CDR3 nucleotides read TGTGCCAGTAGTATTGGAACAGGGGGTCATCAGCCCCAGCATTTT.

The chain joins TRBV5-1 to TRBJ1-6; 7 nucleotides match TRBD1. V shed 0 bases, J shed 3 bases, and the junction held 3 bases outside the gene matches. Germline V gene lookup returns CDR1 SGHRS and CDR2 YFSETQ. There are 16 residues in the CDR3. The CDR3 sequence: CASSLGGQVYNSPLHF. The DNA for the CDR3 is TGCGCCAGCAGCTTGGGCGGACAGGTCTATAATTCACCCCTCCACTTT.

The V call is TRBV7-9, the J call TRBJ2-3; D possibly matches TRBD1 or TRBD2 (5 bases each). The CDR3 loop spans 11 amino acids. Per germline, CDR1 SEHNR and CDR2 FQNEAQ (reference sequence). CDR3 nucleotides: TGTGCGCTGGGACGCACAGATACGCAGTATTTT. It translates to CALGRTDTQYF.

The V and J genes are TRBV11-2 and TRBJ1-1; D unresolved. Germline V gives CDR1 SGHAT, CDR2 FQNNGV. V was clipped by 1 base and J by 6 bases, with 15 bases between them. This CDR3 is 15 amino acids long. CDR3 nucleotide sequence: TGTGCCAGCAGCTTAGCGCAATATTTGGGAGCTGAAGCTTTCTTT. Protein sequence: CASSLAQYLGAEAFF.

The chain combines TRBV5-1 with TRBJ2-1; TRBD1 agrees at 10 bases. From germline, CDR1 is SGHRS and CDR2 YFSETQ. V trimming: 1 base; J trimming: 5 bases; junction bases outside the gene matches: 6. There are 16 residues in the CDR3. The CDR3 sequence is CASSLPGTGVNNEQFF. The CDR3 nucleotides read TGCGCCAGCAGCTTGCCAGGGACAGGGGTCAACAATGAGCAGTTCTTC.

This chain joins TRBV7-2 and TRBJ2-5; no clear D. Looked up from germline, CDR1 is SGHTA and CDR2 is FQGNSA. This CDR3 spans 14 amino acids. The V end was cut by 5 bases, the J end by 1 base, with 11 bases between. CDR3 protein: CASSNYGPQETQYF. DNA of the CDR3: TGTGCCAGCAGCAATTATGGCCCCCAAGAGACCCAGTACTTC.

The chain uses TRBV30 and TRBJ1-2; TRBD1 matches at 9 bases. CDR1 is GTSNPN, CDR2 SVGIG, per germline (reference sequence). J was trimmed by 4 bases and V by 5 bases; bases with no gene match: 5. There are 13 residues in the CDR3. CDR3 amino acids: CAWATDRGYGYTF. The CDR3 nucleotides are TGTGCCTGGGCCACGGACAGGGGCTATGGCTACACCTTC.

The chain links TRBV6-5 to TRBJ2-7; 12 bases are shared with TRBD1. Germline V gene lookup returns CDR1 MNHEY and CDR2 SVGAGI. The CDR3 spans 15 residues. V lost 5 bases to trimming and J lost 5 bases; unmatched junction nucleotides: 7. Here the CDR3 DNA reads TGTGCCAGCAGTCGCGGGACAGGGGGCCACAACGAGCAGTACTTC. It yields the protein CASSRGTGGHNEQYF.

The V call is TRBV7-3, the J call TRBJ1-5; no definite D call. In germline, CDR1 is SGHTA, CDR2 FQGTGA. CDR3 length: 12 amino acids. Trimming took 4 bases from V and 6 from J, leaving 7 bases between them. In nucleotides, the CDR3 is TGTGCCAGCAGCTCCAGTGGTCAGCCCCAGCATTTT. This codes for CASSSSGQPQHF.

On this clone: The sample contains more than one DNA sequence encoding this CDR3. The chain employs TRBV19 and TRBJ1-1, with D uncertain. This CDR3 has 13 residues. The germline CDR1 and CDR2 sequences are LNHDA and SQIVND (reference sequence). V was pared by 5 bases and J by 0 bases, with 7 bases between. The CDR3 reads CASSDLMNTEAFF. The CDR3 DNA follows: TGTGCCAGTAGTGACCTCATGAACACTGAAGCTTTCTTT.

The rearrangement links TRBV5-1 to TRBJ2-7; a weak D match, TRBD1 (6 bases). V lost 4 bases to trimming and J lost 9 bases, with 14 bases between them. The germline V gene has CDR1 SGHRS and CDR2 YFSETQ. CDR3 length: 12 amino acids. The CDR3 DNA reads TGCGCCAGCAGCCCGGACAGAGGTGGGCAGTACTTC. As protein: CASSPDRGGQYF.

The chain joins TRBV11-2 to TRBJ2-5, with a tentative D call TRBD1 (6 bases). The CDR3 totals 14 residues. CDR1 is SGHAT, CDR2 FQNNGV, per germline. Trimming removed 3 bases from V and 0 bases from J, with 8 bases in between. CDR3 residues: CASSFGTNQETQYF. The CDR3 DNA reads TGTGCCAGCAGCTTTGGGACAAACCAAGAGACCCAGTACTTC.

The chain carries TRBV2 and TRBJ1-2; D possibly corresponds to TRBD1 (5 bases). Trimming took 7 bases from V and 8 from J, leaving 11 bases between them. The CDR3 loop spans 11 amino acids. Germline CDR1 SNHLY, CDR2 FYNNEI. CDR3 nucleotides: TGTGCCAGCAAACAGGAAGGAGGCTACACCTTC. It yields the protein CASKQEGGYTF.

This rearrangement joins TRBV28 to TRBJ2-1; the match to TRBD1 covers 7 bases. Germline V gene sequence: CDR1 MDHEN, CDR2 SYDVKM. Unmatched junction bases numbered 12, after V lost 6 bases and J lost 4 bases. CDR3 length: 16 residues. CDR3: CASSLPGTDLYNEQFF. The CDR3 DNA sequence: TGTGCCAGCAGCCTCCCCGGGACAGACCTTTACAATGAGCAGTTCTTC.